Described below is a single T cell receptor (beta chain) sequence and its context. No antigen is known for it. Per-nucleotide qualities are absent, and no much larger clonotype sits a single base away. Each collaborating institution followed its own protocols to collect whole blood in K2EDTA tubes. For TCRbeta analysis, collaborator samples were shipped as frozen whole blood, as isolated PBMCs, or as DNA extracted from either sample type. The immunoSEQ Assay, a bias-controlled multiplex PCR, was used to amplify TCRbeta CDR3 regions from genomic DNA. Turning to the authors' computational methods: Within the assay, amplification of reference gene primers was used to estimate how many nucleated cells each sample contained. To quantify the absolute abundance of each unique TCRbeta CDR3 rearrangement, sequence reads were collapsed and filtered. For each sample, productive Simpson clonality was calculated as the square root of Simpson's diversity index across productive rearrangements. Sourced from immuneACCESS, this table was stored by TCRdb with only in-frame sequences that have V and J called. A share of the clones is absent; for the studies checked, an unresolved V gene accounts for under half, and the remainder has no known explanation. V and J calls plus clone size are reproduced from that table; the DNA served to infer D and trimming. The sample data list around 72,000 clones, and about 87% of these were observed just once. Approximately 8% of the sample rests with the top ten.

Trimming at the junction amounts to 4 bases on V and 3 bases on J, and the germline ends lie 13 bases apart. There are 13 amino acids in the CDR3, from cysteine to phenylalanine inclusive. The only DNA kept is the CDR3, 39 bases in frame from the first base. Via the germline V gene, CDR1 is SQVTM and CDR2 ANQGSEA. These data belong to a study of blood T cell repertoires in COVID-19 (TCRdb year 2020). About the study as a whole: Samples from collaborators originated in the United States, Italy and Spain and spanned both the acute and convalescent phases of COVID-19. The prospective study material was composed of cDNA or gDNA derived from T cells, B-cell-depleted T cells, or PBMCs. The dataset comprised deeply sampled blood TCRbeta repertoires from subjects exposed to, actively infected with, or recovered from COVID-19. The repertoires were released in a freely available public database meant as a resource for research on the immune response to SARS-CoV-2. The samples were drawn from two sources: the first 160 participants of the ongoing ImmuneRACE study, and fewer than 1,500 subjects contributed by 6 global collaborators. Nearly every sample came with metadata listing a de-identified subject ID, COVID-19 status, age in years and sex. Where HLA class I and class II types were available, the types were taken from metadata supplied by the sample provider, not from assay-based typing. The study at large found these results: How much clinical and demographic metadata was included differed by source and by participant, and the metadata was provided uncurated.

The sample taken for sequencing was peripheral blood. The V and J genes are TRBV29-1 and TRBJ2-7; the D gene identity is not certain. This receptor was obtained from a man between 50 and 59 years old with active COVID-19. The CDR3 sequence is CSVVSGSDYEQYF. The nucleotide sequence is given as TGCAGCGTTGTATCCGGGTCCGACTACGAGCAGTACTTC.